The clone carrying this TCR beta chain was seen just once. Each CDR3 protein gets one entry after TCRdb re-called the 5' RACE reads with MiXCR. The sample lists about 30,000 distinct CDR3 sequences, around 15% occurring once. CDR3 length: 15 residues. Germline V gene lookup returns CDR1 LNHDA and CDR2 SQIVND (reference sequence). The J segment lost 1 base and the V segment lost 2 bases, leaving 4 bases of the junction unmatched. The data are from a study of neurological immune-mediated disorders. The sample was PBMCs. This rearrangement joins TRBV19 to TRBJ2-5, with 7 bases lining up with TRBD2. The TCR originated in a man in his sixties or seventies in good health. This chain's CDR3 is CASSISASGQETQYF. The CDR3, as DNA: TGTGCCAGTAGTATATCGGCTAGCGGCCAAGAGACCCAGTACTTC.